This T cell receptor (beta chain) was recovered during a study of CD8 T cells in Susac syndrome. RNA was extracted with the RNeasy kit, and a quantity of roughly 0.5 to 1 ug was reverse transcribed using random hexamers. Amplification of the TCR beta CDR3 was carried out by immunoSEQ multiplex PCR, which spanned a total of 54 Vbeta and 13 Jbeta segments. Each CDR3 protein gets one entry after TCRdb re-called the immunoSEQ multiplex PCR reads with MiXCR. The table records about 120,000 distinct CDR3 sequences, about 90% of them present only once. In germline, CDR1 is SQVTM, CDR2 ANQGSEA. The V end was cut by 0 bases, the J end by 1 base, with 10 bases between. The CDR3 totals 15 residues.

This chain links TRBV29-1 with TRBJ2-1; a possible D gene is TRBD2 (6 bases). The sequenced sample was CD4+ T cells from PBMCs. The sequence was obtained from a human donor in good health. In nucleotides, the CDR3 is TGCAGCGTTGAAGATCCAGGGAGGTCCTACAATGAGCAGTTCTTC. Its protein product is CSVEDPGRSYNEQFF.